This is a list of T cell receptor beta chains from one sample in a study of blood T cell repertoires in COVID-19. Sequencing used immunoSEQ multiplex PCR; TCRdb keeps in-frame clones, though not all of them. The sample lists 150,000 to 160,000 clones, about 85% occurring once. The source material was peripheral blood. These receptors all come from a man in his 60s with COVID-19, enrolled during active disease. CDR3s include the opening cysteine and the closing phenylalanine or tryptophan. D genes are given only for firm matches. The listing skips clone size in some rows; elsewhere it reads once, few, many or a size class.

v_gene	j_gene	d_gene	abundance	CDR3nt	CDR3aa
TRBV28	TRBJ1-1	TRBD1	.	TGTGCCAGCAGTTTGGAGGGGGCGAACACTGAAGCTTTCTTT	CASSLEGANTEAFF
TRBV24-1	TRBJ1-1	.	.	TGTGCCACCAGTGAAACAGGGAACACTGAAGCTTTCTTT	CATSETGNTEAFF
TRBV3-1/TRBV3-2	TRBJ1-2	.	.	TGTGCCAGCAGCCAAGACCCCTCTGGGGGGGCCTCCTATGGCTACACCTTC	CASSQDPSGGASYGYTF
TRBV3-1/TRBV3-2	TRBJ1-5	.	.	TGTGCCAGCAGCCCAGGGGCGGGTCAGCCCCAGCATTTT	CASSPGAGQPQHF
TRBV2	TRBJ2-6	.	.	TGTGCCAGGGGTGGAGCTGTCTCTGGGGCCAACGTCCTGACTTTC	CARGGAVSGANVLTF
TRBV7-2	TRBJ2-7	.	few	TGTGCCAGCAGCCGTTCTAGAACGGTTAACGAGCAGTACTTC	CASSRSRTVNEQYF
TRBV4-3	TRBJ1-4	.	.	TGCGCCAGCAGCCAGGACCCTAGCAGGGGAGTGATCGAAAAACTGTTTTTT	CASSQDPSRGVIEKLFF
TRBV29-1	TRBJ1-3	TRBD1	.	TGCAGCGTTGTAACCTGGGGACAGGGAGGAAACACCATATATTTT	CSVVTWGQGGNTIYF
TRBV29-1	TRBJ2-7	.	.	TGCAGCGCCCTACAGGGTTATAGTTCGACATACGAGCAGTACTTC	CSALQGYSSTYEQYF
TRBV7-2	TRBJ1-3	.	.	TGTGCCAGCAGCTCAGGGGCCCTCTCTGGAAACACCATATATTTT	CASSSGALSGNTIYF
TRBV6-5	TRBJ1-4	TRBD1	.	TGTGCCAGCAGTAGGGACAGTTCTAATGAAAAACTGTTTTTT	CASSRDSSNEKLFF
TRBV18	TRBJ1-1	TRBD1	.	TGTGCCAGCTCACCTAAGACAGGGGGGAACACTGAAGCTTTCTTT	CASSPKTGGNTEAFF
TRBV28	TRBJ2-6	.	.	TGTGCCAGGAACCACACCAGAACCTCTGGGGCCAACGTCCTGACTTTC	CARNHTRTSGANVLTF
TRBV5-1	TRBJ1-6	TRBD1	once	TGCGCCAGCAGCTCCGGGACAGTCTACTATAATTCACCCCTCCACTTT	CASSSGTVYYNSPLHF
TRBV19	TRBJ1-3	.	few	TGTGCCAGTGGAACCCGGACAAATACTGGAAACACCATATATTTT	CASGTRTNTGNTIYF
TRBV30	TRBJ1-4	.	.	TGTGCCTGGAGTGTACAGAGAAATGAAAAACTGTTTTTT	CAWSVQRNEKLFF
TRBV6-6	TRBJ1-1	.	.	TGTGCCAGCAGTCGAATACAGGGCCCGGGTGATGAGGTCGGGGCTTTCTTT	CASSRIQGPGDEVGAFF
TRBV9	TRBJ2-1	TRBD1	.	TGTGCCAGCAGCGTGGGATGGACAGGGGGCAATGAGCAGTTCTTC	CASSVGWTGGNEQFF
TRBV18	TRBJ2-3	TRBD2	.	TGTGCCAGCTCACCAAGGCAGGGAGGGAGGACAGATACGCAGTATTTT	CASSPRQGGRTDTQYF
TRBV3-1/TRBV3-2	TRBJ1-5	.	.	TGTGCCATATTCTGGGGCAGGAGCAACTATAGCAATCAGCCCCAGCATTTT	CAIFWGRSNYSNQPQHF
TRBV4-2	TRBJ1-2	.	few	TGTGCCAGCAGCCAAGATTCGACAGCCTCTAACTATGGCTACACCTTC	CASSQDSTASNYGYTF
TRBV5-5	TRBJ2-7	TRBD1	.	TGTGCCAGCAGCTTGCTGCTGGACAGGGCCTACGAGCAGTACTTC	CASSLLLDRAYEQYF
TRBV5-1	TRBJ2-2	.	.	TGCGCCAGCAGCTCTAACAGCAACACCGGGGAGCTGTTTTTT	CASSSNSNTGELFF
TRBV30	TRBJ2-3	.	.	TGTGCCTGGAGCGGGCTGGGGAGAGGGTCCACAGATACGCAGTATTTT	CAWSGLGRGSTDTQYF
TRBV11-2	TRBJ1-3	TRBD1	.	TGTGCCAGCAGCTGGGGGGGACAGGGATCTGGAAACACCATATATTTT	CASSWGGQGSGNTIYF
TRBV24-1	TRBJ2-6	.	.	TGTGCCACCGGAGAGTCTGGGGCCAACGTCCTGACTTTC	CATGESGANVLTF
TRBV25-1	TRBJ1-5	TRBD1	.	TGTGCCAGCAGCGACAGGGAGAGGAGTCAGCCCCAGCATTTT	CASSDRERSQPQHF
TRBV5-1	TRBJ2-5	.	.	TGCGCCAGCCACCCGGGGGACGAAGAGACCCAGTACTTC	CASHPGDEETQYF
TRBV24-1	TRBJ2-5	.	.	TGTGCCACCAGTGACGAAACTAGTCTTGAGACCCAGTACTTC	CATSDETSLETQYF
TRBV6-2/TRBV6-3	TRBJ2-1	.	.	TGTGCCAGCAGTTATTACTACAATGAGCAGTTCTTC	CASSYYYNEQFF
TRBV19	TRBJ2-7	TRBD2	.	TGTGCCAGTAGTGGGGACATAGCGGGGGAGCAGTACTTC	CASSGDIAGEQYF
TRBV6-2/TRBV6-3	TRBJ1-2	TRBD1	.	TGTGCCAGCAGTCAACAGGGGACAGGTTACTATGGCTACACCTTC	CASSQQGTGYYGYTF
TRBV6-4	TRBJ1-2	TRBD1	once	TGTGCCAGCAGTGCTTCTGGAGGACAGGGGGCCGACTATGGCTACACCTTC	CASSASGGQGADYGYTF
TRBV5-1	TRBJ2-6	.	.	TGCGCCAGCAGCTTGCGGACAGACTCTGGGGCCAACGTCCTGACTTTC	CASSLRTDSGANVLTF
TRBV20-1	TRBJ2-7	TRBD2	.	TGCAGTGCTAGTCTGACTAGCGGGAGGACGGGAGGCTACGAGCAGTACTTC	CSASLTSGRTGGYEQYF
TRBV18	TRBJ1-2	.	.	TGTGCCAGCTCACCAGGGGCAGCCCCCGGATATGGCTACACCTTC	CASSPGAAPGYGYTF
TRBV5-1	TRBJ2-1	TRBD2	.	TGCGCCAGCAGACCGCCCGGGACTATTAGCAATGAGCAGTTCTTC	CASRPPGTISNEQFF
TRBV7-3	TRBJ2-2	.	.	TGTGCCAGCAGCTCGTCTGCACAGAACACCGGGGAGCTGTTTTTT	CASSSSAQNTGELFF
TRBV18	TRBJ2-2	.	.	TGTGCCAGCTCCCGACAAACTAACACCGGGGAGCTGTTTTTT	CASSRQTNTGELFF
TRBV6-6	TRBJ2-7	.	once	TGTGCCAGCAGTTCCCTCCTAGGTGGCGAGCAGTACTTC	CASSSLLGGEQYF
TRBV5-6	TRBJ2-5	.	.	TGTGCCAGCAGCAGGGGGGGCACGAAGGTAGAGACCCAGTACTTC	CASSRGGTKVETQYF
TRBV7-8	TRBJ1-1	TRBD1	.	TGTGCCAGCAGCTCTTGGACAGGAGTTAACACTGAAGCTTTCTTT	CASSSWTGVNTEAFF
TRBV4-2	TRBJ1-2	.	.	TGTGCCAGCAGCCAAGAAGCAGGACTCCTTGAGCTTGGCTACACCTTC	CASSQEAGLLELGYTF
TRBV29-1	TRBJ2-7	TRBD2	.	TGCAGCGTAGATAGCGGGACCTACGAGCAGTACTTC	CSVDSGTYEQYF
TRBV7-8	TRBJ1-2	.	.	TGTGCCAGCAGCTTAGAAACAGGCCCCTATGGCTACACCTTC	CASSLETGPYGYTF
TRBV30	TRBJ1-2	TRBD1	.	TGTGCCTGGAGCAAACAGGGGGTGGGAGGCTACACCTTC	CAWSKQGVGGYTF
TRBV6-1	TRBJ2-1	TRBD1	.	TGTGCCAGCAGTGACCGGGACAGCACTACCTACAATGAGCAGTTCTTC	CASSDRDSTTYNEQFF
TRBV15	TRBJ1-1	.	once	TGTGCCACCAGCAGAGATACGACTAGCACTGAAGCTTTCTTT	CATSRDTTSTEAFF
TRBV19	TRBJ1-4	.	.	TGTGCCAGTAGTAATGCAGGCGGGGAAAAACTGTTTTTT	CASSNAGGEKLFF
TRBV3-1/TRBV3-2	TRBJ1-1	TRBD1	.	TGTGCCAGCAGCCAAGAGGCAGGGGGGACTGAAGCTTTCTTT	CASSQEAGGTEAFF